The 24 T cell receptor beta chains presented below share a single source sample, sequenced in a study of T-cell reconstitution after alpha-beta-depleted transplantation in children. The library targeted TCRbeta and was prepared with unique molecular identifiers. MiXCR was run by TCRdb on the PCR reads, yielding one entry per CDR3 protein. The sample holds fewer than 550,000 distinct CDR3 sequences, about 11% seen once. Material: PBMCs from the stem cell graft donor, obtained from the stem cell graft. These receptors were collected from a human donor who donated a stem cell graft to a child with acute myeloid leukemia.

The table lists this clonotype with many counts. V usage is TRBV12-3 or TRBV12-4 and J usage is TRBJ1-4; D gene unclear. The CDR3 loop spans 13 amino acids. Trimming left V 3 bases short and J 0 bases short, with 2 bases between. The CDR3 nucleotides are TGTGCCAGCAGTTTTTCAACTAATGAAAAACTGTTTTTT. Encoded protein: CASSFSTNEKLFF.

CDR3 DNA: TGTGCCAGCAACATGGGAGGGGCAGGGGACAACGAGCAGTACTTC. It specifies CASNMGGAGDNEQYF. This sequence joins TRBV7-9 and TRBJ2-7, with D maybe TRBD2 (7 bases). Germline V gene lookup returns CDR1 SEHNR and CDR2 FQNEAQ (reference sequence). CDR3 length: 15 amino acids. The V end lost 7 bases, the J end lost 5 bases, and 21 bases lay between the germline ends.

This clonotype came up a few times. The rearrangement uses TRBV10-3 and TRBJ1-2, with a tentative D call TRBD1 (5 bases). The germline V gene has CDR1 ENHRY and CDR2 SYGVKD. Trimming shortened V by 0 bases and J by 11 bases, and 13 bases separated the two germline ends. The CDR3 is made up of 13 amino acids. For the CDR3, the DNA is TGTGCCATCAGTGAGTCGATCGACAGTAGTTACACCTTC. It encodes CAISESIDSSYTF.

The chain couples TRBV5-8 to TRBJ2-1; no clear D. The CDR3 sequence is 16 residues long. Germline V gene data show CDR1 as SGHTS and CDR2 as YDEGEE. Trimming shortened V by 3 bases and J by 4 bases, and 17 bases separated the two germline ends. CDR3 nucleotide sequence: TGTGCCAGCAGCTACCTATATCGAACAGATTACAATGAGCAGTTCTTC. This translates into CASSYLYRTDYNEQFF.

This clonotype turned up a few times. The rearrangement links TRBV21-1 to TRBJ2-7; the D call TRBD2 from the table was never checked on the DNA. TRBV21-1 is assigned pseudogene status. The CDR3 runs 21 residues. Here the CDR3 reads CASSKAFGGTSGGISSYEQYV. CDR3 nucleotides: TGTGCCAGCAGCAAAGCCTTCGGCGGGACTAGCGGGGGGATTAGCTCCTACGAGCAGTACGTC.

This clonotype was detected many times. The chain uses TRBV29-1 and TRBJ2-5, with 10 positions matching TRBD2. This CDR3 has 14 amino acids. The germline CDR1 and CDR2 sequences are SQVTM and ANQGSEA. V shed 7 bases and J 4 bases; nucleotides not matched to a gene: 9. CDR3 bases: TGCAGCGCCCTAGCGGGGGCCCTGACAGAGACCCAGTACTTC. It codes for CSALAGALTETQYF.

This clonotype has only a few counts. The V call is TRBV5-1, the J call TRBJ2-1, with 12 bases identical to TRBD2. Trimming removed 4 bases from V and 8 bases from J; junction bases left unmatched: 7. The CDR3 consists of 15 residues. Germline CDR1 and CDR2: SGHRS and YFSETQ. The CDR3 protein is CASSPTSGSLDEQFF. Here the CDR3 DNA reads TGCGCCAGCAGCCCGACTAGCGGGAGTCTTGATGAGCAGTTCTTC.

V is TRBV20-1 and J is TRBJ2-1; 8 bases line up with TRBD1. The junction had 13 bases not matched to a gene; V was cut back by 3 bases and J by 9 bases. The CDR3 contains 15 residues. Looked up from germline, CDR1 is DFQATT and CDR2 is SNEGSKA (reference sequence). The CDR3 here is CSASYSGGVGIEQFF. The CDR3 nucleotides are TGCAGTGCTAGTTATTCAGGGGGCGTTGGGATTGAGCAGTTCTTC.

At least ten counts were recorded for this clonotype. The CDR3 bases are TGTGCCACCAGCAGAGATCCCCCCGGGACTCGCACCGGGGAGCTGTTTTTT. Amino acid sequence: CATSRDPPGTRTGELFF. This chain connects TRBV15 to TRBJ2-2; D is possibly TRBD2 (6 bases). Germline lookup yields CDR1 LNHNV and CDR2 YYDKDF (reference sequence). Trimming removed 0 bases from V and 4 bases from J, with 15 bases in between. This CDR3 region has 17 residues.

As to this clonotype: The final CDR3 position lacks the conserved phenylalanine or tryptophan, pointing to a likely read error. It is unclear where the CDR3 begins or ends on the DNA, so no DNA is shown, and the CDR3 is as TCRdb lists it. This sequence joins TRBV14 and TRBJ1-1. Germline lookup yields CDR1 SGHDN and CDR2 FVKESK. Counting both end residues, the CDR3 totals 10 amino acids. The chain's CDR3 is CASSQENEFG.

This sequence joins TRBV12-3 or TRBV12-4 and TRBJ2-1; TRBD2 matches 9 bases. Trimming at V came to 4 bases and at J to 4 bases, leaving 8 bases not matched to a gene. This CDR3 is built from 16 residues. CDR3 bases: TGTGCCAGCAGTTACGCCCTAGCGGGAAGGTACAATGAGCAGTTCTTC. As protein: CASSYALAGRYNEQFF.

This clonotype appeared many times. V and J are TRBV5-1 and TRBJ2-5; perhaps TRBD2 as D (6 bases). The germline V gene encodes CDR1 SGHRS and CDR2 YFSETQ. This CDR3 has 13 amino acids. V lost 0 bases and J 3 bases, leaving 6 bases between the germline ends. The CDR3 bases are TGCGCCAGCAGCTTGGGCGGGAAAGAGACCCAGTACTTC. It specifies CASSLGGKETQYF.

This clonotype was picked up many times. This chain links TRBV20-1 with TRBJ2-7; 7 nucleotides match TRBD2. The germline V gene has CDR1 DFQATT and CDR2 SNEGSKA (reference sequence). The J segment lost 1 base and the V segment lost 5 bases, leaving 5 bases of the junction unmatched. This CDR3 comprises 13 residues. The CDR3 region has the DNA TGCAGTGCTCCTGCTAGCGGATCCTACGAGCAGTACTTC. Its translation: CSAPASGSYEQYF.

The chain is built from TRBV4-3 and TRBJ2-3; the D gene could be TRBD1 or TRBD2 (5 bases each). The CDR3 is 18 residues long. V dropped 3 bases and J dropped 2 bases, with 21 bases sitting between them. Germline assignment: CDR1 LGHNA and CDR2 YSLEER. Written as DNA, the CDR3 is TGCGCCAGCAGCCAGGGGGTGGCCGTAGGGGCGGTCACAGATACGCAGTATTTT. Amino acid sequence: CASSQGVAVGAVTDTQYF.

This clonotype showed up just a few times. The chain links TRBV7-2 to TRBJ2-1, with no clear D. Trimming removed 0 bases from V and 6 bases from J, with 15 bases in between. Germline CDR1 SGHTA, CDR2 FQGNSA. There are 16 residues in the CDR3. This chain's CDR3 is CASSLASVLAGNEQFF. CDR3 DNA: TGTGCCAGCAGCTTAGCCTCCGTCCTGGCCGGCAATGAGCAGTTCTTC. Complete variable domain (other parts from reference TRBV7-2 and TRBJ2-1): GAGVSQSPSNKVTEKGKDVELRCDPISGHTALYWYRQSLGQGLEFLIYFQGNSAPDKSGLPSDRFSAERTGGSVSTLTIQRTQQEDSAVYLCASSLASVLAGNEQFFGPGTRLTVL.

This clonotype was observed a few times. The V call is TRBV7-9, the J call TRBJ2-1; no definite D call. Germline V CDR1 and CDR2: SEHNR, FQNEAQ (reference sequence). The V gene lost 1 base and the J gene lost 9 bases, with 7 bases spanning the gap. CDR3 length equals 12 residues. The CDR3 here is CASSLEAGEQFF. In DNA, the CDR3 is TGTGCCAGCAGCTTAGAGGCTGGTGAGCAGTTCTTC. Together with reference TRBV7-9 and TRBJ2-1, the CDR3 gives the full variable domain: DTGVSQNPRHKITKRGQNVTFRCDPISEHNRLYWYRQTLGQGPEFLTYFQNEAQLEKSRLLSDRFSAERPKGSFSTLEIQRTEQGDSAMYLCASSLEAGEQFFGPGTRLTVL.

In nucleotides, the CDR3 is TGCAGTGCTTTCGACGGGGGGGTCTACAATGAGCAGTTCTTC. Amino acids: CSAFDGGVYNEQFF. The chain links TRBV20-1 to TRBJ2-1, with 8 bases that match TRBD2. This CDR3 contains 14 residues. Germline V CDR1 and CDR2: DFQATT, SNEGSKA (reference sequence). The junction had 6 bases not matched to a gene; V was cut back by 5 bases and J by 3 bases.

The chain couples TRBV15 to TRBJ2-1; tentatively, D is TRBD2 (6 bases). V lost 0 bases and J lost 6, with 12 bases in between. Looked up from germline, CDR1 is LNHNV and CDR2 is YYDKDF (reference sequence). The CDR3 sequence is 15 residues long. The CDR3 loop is CATSRDRGLANEQFF. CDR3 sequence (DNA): TGTGCCACCAGCAGAGATCGGGGACTCGCCAATGAGCAGTTCTTC.

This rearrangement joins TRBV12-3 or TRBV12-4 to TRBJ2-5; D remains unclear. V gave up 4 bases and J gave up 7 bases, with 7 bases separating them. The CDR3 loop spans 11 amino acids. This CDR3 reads CASSSPRTQYF. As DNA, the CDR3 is TGTGCCAGCAGTTCCCCCCGGACCCAGTACTTC.

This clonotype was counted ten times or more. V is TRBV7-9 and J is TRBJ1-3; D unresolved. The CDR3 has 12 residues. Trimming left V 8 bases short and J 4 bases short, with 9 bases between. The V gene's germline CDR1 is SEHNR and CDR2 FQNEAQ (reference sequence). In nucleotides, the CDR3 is TGTGCCAGCCGAGCGAACGGAAACACCATATATTTT. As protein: CASRANGNTIYF. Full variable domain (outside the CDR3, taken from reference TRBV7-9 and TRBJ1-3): DTGVSQNPRHKITKRGQNVTFRCDPISEHNRLYWYRQTLGQGPEFLTYFQNEAQLEKSRLLSDRFSAERPKGSFSTLEIQRTEQGDSAMYLCASRANGNTIYFGEGSWLTVV.

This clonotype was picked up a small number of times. The CDR3 sequence is CASSLQGQGTYEQYF. CDR3 nucleotide sequence: TGTGCCAGCAGCTTACAAGGACAGGGGACCTACGAGCAGTACTTC. The chain couples TRBV7-2 to TRBJ2-7, with 9 positions matching TRBD1. With 2 bases clipped from V and 2 bases from J, the junction kept 4 bases outside the gene matches. Germline V gives CDR1 SGHTA, CDR2 FQGNSA. This CDR3 has 15 residues.

The CDR3 here is CASSQRGRLGASNQPQHF. CDR3 nucleotides: TGTGCCAGCAGCCAACGTGGACGGCTGGGGGCTAGCAATCAGCCCCAGCATTTT. The V and J genes are TRBV3-1 and TRBJ1-5, with D perhaps matching TRBD1 (6 bases). Per the germline V gene, CDR1 is LGHDT and CDR2 is YNNKEL (reference sequence). This CDR3 region has 18 residues. V lost 2 bases and J 0 bases, leaving 17 bases between the germline ends.

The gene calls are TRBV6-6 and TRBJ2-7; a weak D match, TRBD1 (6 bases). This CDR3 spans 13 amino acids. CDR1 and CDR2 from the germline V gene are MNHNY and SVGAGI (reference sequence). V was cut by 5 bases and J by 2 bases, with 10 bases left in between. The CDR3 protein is CASSLRGTYEQYV. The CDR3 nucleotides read TGTGCCAGCAGTCTTAGGGGGACCTACGAGCAGTACGTC.

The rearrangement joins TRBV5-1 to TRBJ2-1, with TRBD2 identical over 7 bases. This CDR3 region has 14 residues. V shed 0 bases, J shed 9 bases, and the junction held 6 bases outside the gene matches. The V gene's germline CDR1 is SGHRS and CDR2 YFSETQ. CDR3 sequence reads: CASSLVTPGGEQFF. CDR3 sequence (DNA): TGCGCCAGCAGCTTGGTGACGCCGGGGGGTGAGCAGTTCTTC.